This T cell receptor (beta chain) derives from a study of response to subunit inactivated influenza vaccine. V lost 5 bases, J lost 0 bases, and 11 bases lay in between. The germline CDR1 and CDR2 sequences are SNHLY and FYNNEI. The CDR3 loop spans 15 amino acids. TCRdb analysed the RT-PCR reads with MiXCR anew, one entry per CDR3 protein. This sample has about 570,000 distinct CDR3 sequences, with about 11% found just once. This clonotype was counted at least ten times. The sample was also linked to a second study, of T cells expressing NK-cell markers. That publication notes: As the method of synthesis, 5'RACE template switching with UMIs yielded TCR beta cDNA.

This specimen consisted of PBMCs from blood, obtained on the day of vaccination. The gene calls are TRBV2 and TRBJ2-1, with a tentative D call TRBD2 (6 bases). The receptor's source is a man in his fifties or sixties who received an inactivated influenza vaccine. The CDR3 region has the DNA TGTGCCAGCAGTAGGGAGGTGAGCTCCTACAATGAGCAGTTCTTC. It translates to CASSREVSSYNEQFF.